This record concerns one TCR beta chain sequence. The target antigen is unknown. Other DNA sequences in the sample encode the same CDR3. These data belong to a study of T cell responses to AZD1222 COVID-19 vaccine. Broader study findings: Donor demographics were predominantly white British with a female majority; clonal diversity may be underestimated. Unmutated variant regions are reportedly the target of nearly half of TCRs that are spike-specific. Repertoire sampling was restricted to post-peak T cell response timepoints. Increases in Spike-specific TCR breadth and depth were seen after two AZD1222 doses.

The CDR3 loop spans 13 amino acids. The germline V and J ends were trimmed by 3 bases and 4 bases, with 9 bases remaining between them. This table comes from immunoSEQ multiplex PCR, and its TCRdb copy is limited to in-frame clones, with some not included. The sample lists 150,000 to 200,000 clones; 85% to 95% were seen once. The V gene is TRBV12-3 or TRBV12-4, the J gene TRBJ1-2; unclear D gene. The sequence was obtained from an adult in good health. Sequencing was performed on peripheral blood, taken on day 0 of AZD1222 vaccination. CDR3 residues: CASSFPGGYGYTF. CDR3 in DNA: TGTGCCAGCAGTTTTCCGGGAGGCTATGGCTACACCTTC.